The following is a T cell receptor beta chain sequence with its context. This sample stems from a study of T cell clones after liver transplantation. Study at large: Samples came from ITN030ST, which attempted immunosuppression withdrawal within 2 years of liver transplantation. Without induction therapy, subjects received standard immunosuppression until 12-24 months post-transplant. Patients counted as tolerant after at least one year off all immunosuppression, enzymes not exceeding twice normal. TCRbeta sequencing after a pre-transplant mixed lymphocyte reaction identified graft-donor-reactive clones, later tracked in post-transplant blood.

The table came from immunoSEQ multiplex PCR; TCRdb's copy has only in-frame clones and leaves some out. This sample has several thousand clones, with more than 75% found just once. Trimming removed 4 bases from V and 6 bases from J, with 19 bases in between. This CDR3 region has 16 residues. The germline V gene encodes CDR1 MGHRA and CDR2 YSYEKL. The sample here was CD8+ T cells from blood, taken 45 to 46 months after liver transplant. This TCR came from a human patient who received a liver transplant. T cells may partly derive from the graft donor. The chain couples TRBV4-1 to TRBJ1-5; a possible D gene is TRBD1 (6 bases). CDR3 sequence (DNA): TGCGCCAGCAGCCCAAAGGGGGGAGGTGAAACTCAGCCCCAGCATTTT. This sequence encodes CASSPKGGGETQPQHF.